A selection of T cell receptor beta chains follows, all from one sample in a study of regulatory T cells in long-lasting Graves disease. TCRdb itself ran the multiplex PCR reads through MiXCR, one entry per CDR3 protein. The sample carries 450,000 to 600,000 distinct CDR3 sequences, 13% recorded once. The data were also submitted as part of a second study, on T cells in Graves' hyperthyroidism and ophthalmopathy.

Sequencing was performed on peripheral blood mononuclear cells (PBMCs), taken at new diagnosis, from a patient treated with antithyroid drugs. All receptors derive from a man aged 25-40 years with Graves disease. CDR3s include the opening cysteine and the closing phenylalanine or tryptophan. D genes are given only for firm matches. Not all rows give a size; the values are once, few, many and, for expanded clones, a class.

>few|.|TRBV27|TRBJ2-2
CASTSPPGGELFF
TGTGCCAGCACCAGTCCGCCGGGGGGGGAGCTGTTTTTT
>few|.|TRBV30|TRBJ2-1
CAWSIEEPSYNEQFF
TGTGCCTGGAGCATAGAAGAACCTTCCTACAATGAGCAGTTCTTC
>few|.|TRBV29-1|TRBJ1-3
CSVQGNSGNTIYF
TGCAGCGTTCAGGGGAACTCTGGAAACACCATATATTTT
>few|.|TRBV6-1|TRBJ2-3
CASSQEKESWYDTQYF
TGTGCCAGCAGTCAGGAAAAGGAGAGCTGGTACGATACGCAGTATTTT
>few|TRBD1|TRBV7-9|TRBJ1-6
CASTSDRGYNSPLHF
TGTGCCAGCACCTCCGACAGGGGTTATAATTCACCCCTCCACTTT
>few|.|TRBV5-6|TRBJ2-7
CASSLVGTRAYEQYF
TGTGCCAGCAGCTTGGTAGGTACGAGAGCCTACGAGCAGTACTTC
>many|.|TRBV19|TRBJ1-5
CASSPGTYSNQPQHF
TGTGCCAGCAGCCCCGGGACATATAGCAATCAGCCCCAGCATTTT
>few|.|TRBV20-1|TRBJ1-1
CSARRQVSEAFF
TGCAGTGCTAGACGACAGGTCTCTGAAGCTTTCTTT
>many|.|TRBV28|TRBJ1-1
CASSTHPVGGEAFF
TGTGCCAGCAGTACCCATCCCGTGGGGGGTGAAGCTTTCTTT
>.|TRBD2|TRBV2|TRBJ2-7
CASRRTDVGLAGKYEQYF
TGTGCCAGCAGACGAACGGACGTGGGACTAGCGGGCAAGTACGAGCAGTACTTC
>many|.|TRBV6-2/TRBV6-3|TRBJ2-1
CASSPATYNEQFF
TGTGCCAGCAGTCCCGCGACCTACAATGAGCAGTTCTTC
>many|.|TRBV20-1|TRBJ1-1
CSAPGDMNTEAFF
TGCAGTGCCCCAGGGGATATGAACACTGAAGCTTTCTTT
>few|TRBD2|TRBV7-3|TRBJ2-1
CASSLRGLGLAGPNEQFF
TGTGCCAGCAGCTTAAGGGGCTTAGGGCTAGCGGGGCCCAATGAGCAGTTCTTC
>few|TRBD2|TRBV24-1|TRBJ2-1
CATEASGAPGANERFF
TGTGCCACCGAAGCTAGCGGGGCCCCGGGGGCCAATGAGCGGTTCTTC
>many|.|TRBV6-1|TRBJ2-7
CASSPLQGNDEQYF
TGTGCCAGCAGTCCGCTCCAGGGGAACGACGAGCAGTACTTC
>many|.|TRBV27|TRBJ2-3
CASSSPTRGGGTQYF
TGTGCCAGCAGTTCCCCCACTAGGGGCGGTGGTACGCAGTATTTT
>.|.|TRBV12-3/TRBV12-4|TRBJ1-5
CASSLGGEDQPQHF
TGTGCCAGCAGTTTGGGAGGGGAGGATCAGCCCCAGCATTTT
>many|TRBD2|TRBV29-1|TRBJ2-1
CSSIPSTSGASYNEQFF
TGCAGCTCTATCCCCTCCACTAGCGGGGCATCCTACAATGAGCAGTTCTTC
>few|TRBD2|TRBV4-1|TRBJ2-4
CASSQVLREKAENIQYF
TGCGCCAGCAGCCAAGTATTGCGGGAGAAGGCCGAAAACATTCAGTACTTC